The 30 T cell receptor beta chains given below trace back to one sample, sequenced in a study of blood T cell repertoires in COVID-19. Sequenced by immunoSEQ multiplex PCR; TCRdb stores in-frame clones only, minus some. The sample carries fewer than 250,000 clones, more than 70% recorded once. The sequenced sample consisted of peripheral blood. The receptor set was obtained from a man in his forties or fifties with active or convalescent COVID-19.

The CDR3 spells CASRIAGGPETQYF. The CDR3 DNA reads as TGTGCCAGCAGGATAGCGGGAGGGCCGGAGACCCAGTACTTC. The V gene is TRBV6-5, the J gene TRBJ2-5, with 11 bases matching TRBD2. Germline CDR1 reads MNHEY; CDR2 reads SVGAGI. The CDR3 covers 14 residues. The ends lost 6 bases at V and 5 bases at J; junction bases unmatched: 5.

This clone has only one observation. The chain employs TRBV7-2 and TRBJ2-2; 8 positions agree with TRBD1. The length of the CDR3 is 16 residues. Germline CDR1 is SGHTA and CDR2 is FQGNSA. Trimming cost V 5 bases and J 4 bases; bases outside gene matches: 9. The CDR3 here is CASSLHSRGRTGELFF. Here the CDR3 DNA reads TGTGCCAGCAGCCTACATTCCAGGGGGCGCACCGGGGAGCTGTTTTTT.

The table lists this clone with a count of one. The V and J genes are TRBV28 and TRBJ2-7; TRBD2 might be the D (6 bases). The germline CDR1 and CDR2 sequences are MDHEN and SYDVKM. Deletions cut 2 bases from V and 1 base from J, with 15 bases between. CDR3 length: 16 residues. The DNA of the CDR3 is TGTGCCAGCAGTTTAAGTAGCGGTCATCCGTCCTACGAGCAGTACTTC. It specifies CASSLSSGHPSYEQYF.

The chain uses TRBV7-9 and TRBJ2-7, with D maybe TRBD1 (6 bases). V lost 3 bases and J 2 bases, leaving 14 bases between the germline ends. This CDR3 is built from 15 residues. Germline CDR1 is SEHNR and CDR2 is FQNEAQ (reference sequence). The CDR3 reads CASSFVGTPPYEQYF. The CDR3 DNA is TGTGCCAGCAGCTTCGTGGGGACACCACCCTACGAGCAGTACTTC.

The V call is TRBV4-1, the J call TRBJ1-4; D is undetermined. Germline V gene lookup returns CDR1 MGHRA and CDR2 YSYEKL. This CDR3 has 15 amino acids. V was clipped by 4 bases and J by 4 bases, with 13 bases between them. The CDR3 sequence is CASSRTIANNEKLFF. CDR3 nucleotides: TGCGCCAGCAGCCGAACAATCGCAAATAATGAAAAACTGTTTTTT.

The J gene is TRBJ1-2, the V gene TRBV3-1 (or the pseudogene TRBV3-2), with D perhaps matching TRBD1 (6 bases). The CDR3 totals 14 residues. The V gene lost 1 base and the J gene lost 2 bases, with 8 bases spanning the gap. Germline V gene data show CDR1 as LGHDT and CDR2 as YNNKEL (reference sequence). The DNA of the CDR3 is TGTGCCAGCAGCCAAGGACAGGTAAACTATGGCTACACCTTC. Protein product: CASSQGQVNYGYTF.

V gene TRBV15 combines with J gene TRBJ2-7; 10 bases are a match to TRBD1. Unmatched junction bases numbered 9, after V lost 4 bases and J lost 0 bases. CDR1 is LNHNV, CDR2 YYDKDF, per germline (reference sequence). The CDR3 runs 17 residues. CDR3 in DNA: TGTGCCACCAGCAACCCCGGAGGGACAGGGGTCTCCTACGAGCAGTACTTC. As protein: CATSNPGGTGVSYEQYF.

This clone was seen just once. The germline gene is not matched at one end of the junction; a read error may be the cause. This rearrangement joins TRBV19 to TRBJ2-1, with 11 bases matching TRBD2. The CDR3 runs 16 residues. CDR1 and CDR2 from the germline V gene are LNHDA and SQIVND (reference sequence). This chain's CDR3 is CASSIIPSGGRNAQFF. The CDR3 DNA sequence: TGTGCCAGTAGTATAATCCCTAGCGGGGGGAGGAATGCGCAGTTCTTC. Full variable domain (outside the CDR3, taken from reference TRBV19 and TRBJ2-1): DGGITQSPKYLFRKEGQNVTLSCEQNLNHDAMYWYRQDPGQGLRLIYYSQIVNDFQKGDIAEGYSVSREKKESFPLTVTSAQKNPTAFYLCASSIIPSGGRNAQFFGPGTRLTVL.

V and J are TRBV27 and TRBJ2-7, with D possibly matching TRBD1 (6 bases). Germline V gene sequence: CDR1 MNHEY, CDR2 SMNVEV (reference sequence). V shed 2 bases and J shed 2 bases, with 10 bases lying between them. The CDR3 is made up of 14 amino acids. CDR3 coding DNA: TGTGCCAGCAGTTTAGAGGCAGGGGCCTACGAGCAGTACTTC. It is translated as CASSLEAGAYEQYF.

The gene calls are TRBV11-3 and TRBJ2-7; a possible D gene is TRBD2 (5 bases). Germline V CDR1 and CDR2: SGHNT, YENEEA. The V end was cut by 5 bases, the J end by 2 bases, with 13 bases between. CDR3 size: 14 residues. The CDR3 protein is CASSPSSGTYEQYF. The CDR3 DNA reads TGTGCCAGCAGCCCCTCCTCGGGGACCTACGAGCAGTACTTC.

This chain joins TRBV28 and TRBJ1-1; D perhaps matches TRBD1 (5 bases). The CDR3 has 12 residues. Trimming left V 6 bases short and J 4 bases short, with 9 bases between. CDR1 MDHEN and CDR2 SYDVKM come from the germline V gene. The CDR3 DNA is TGTGCCAGCAGGGGCAGGGCCACTGAAGCTTTCTTT. Translated: CASRGRATEAFF.

This clone has just one count. This sequence joins TRBV10-3 and TRBJ1-2, with a tentative D call TRBD1 (6 bases). Per germline, CDR1 ENHRY and CDR2 SYGVKD. The V and J ends lost 2 bases and 4 bases respectively, with 26 bases between them. The CDR3 length is 19 residues. This CDR3 is CAISETGLVSRGDAYGYTF. CDR3 nucleotides: TGTGCCATCAGTGAGACGGGGTTGGTGTCCAGGGGTGATGCCTATGGCTACACCTTC.

This chain uses TRBV6-1 with TRBJ1-1; D unresolved. Germline V lookup: CDR1 MNHNS, CDR2 SASEGT. CDR3 length: 13 amino acids. Trimming removed 1 base from V and 0 bases from J, with 3 bases in between. DNA for the CDR3: TGTGCCAGCAGTGAAGGGCTGAACACTGAAGCTTTCTTT. Encoded protein: CASSEGLNTEAFF.

J is TRBJ1-2 and V is TRBV5-4; the match to TRBD1 covers 10 bases. V gave up 4 bases and J gave up 7 bases; unmatched junction bases: 7. Germline loops: CDR1 SGHNT, CDR2 YYREEE (reference sequence). This CDR3 contains 14 residues. The CDR3 region has the DNA TGTGCCAGCAGCGGCGACAGGGGGCAGGGTGGCTACACCTTC. This codes for CASSGDRGQGGYTF. The full variable domain, in which reference TRBV5-4 and TRBJ1-2 provide the parts outside the CDR3, is ETGVTQSPTHLIKTRGQQVTLRCSSQSGHNTVSWYQQALGQGPQFIFQYYREEENGRGNFPPRFSGLQFPNYSSELNVNALELDDSALYLCASSGDRGQGGYTFGSGTRLTVV.

The chain has TRBV7-2 and TRBJ1-2; 9 bases map to TRBD1. J was trimmed by 5 bases and V by 4 bases; bases with no gene match: 14. Per the germline V gene, CDR1 is SGHTA and CDR2 is FQGNSA. The CDR3 spans 17 residues. CDR3 nucleotides: TGTGCCAGCAGCTCCAGCGTCCCGGGACAGGGAGTTTATGGCTACACCTTC. The encoded protein is CASSSSVPGQGVYGYTF.

The chain joins TRBV4-1 to TRBJ1-5; D is unclear. The V gene lost 4 bases and the J gene lost 2 bases, with 15 bases spanning the gap. This CDR3 is 16 amino acids long. CDR1 is MGHRA and CDR2 is YSYEKL in the germline V gene. DNA for the CDR3: TGCGCCAGCAGCCGCGACCCTACCGGGGGCAATCAGCCCCAGCATTTT. Its translation: CASSRDPTGGNQPQHF.

The V call is TRBV24-1, the J call TRBJ2-1; TRBD2 aligns across 9 bases. Germline V gene data show CDR1 as KGHDR and CDR2 as SFDVKD. V lost 4 bases and J lost 8; bases outside the gene matches: 8. The CDR3 spans 15 residues. The CDR3 DNA is TGTGCCACCAGTGACCCGGGACTAGCAAGCGATGAGCAGTTCTTC. This translates into CATSDPGLASDEQFF.

The chain is built from TRBV28 and TRBJ2-5; no clear D gene. Germline values: CDR1 MDHEN, CDR2 SYDVKM. This CDR3 contains 11 residues. CDR3 sequence: CGATLGETQYF. The CDR3 DNA reads as TGTGGCGCGACATTGGGAGAGACCCAGTACTTC.

Written as DNA, the CDR3 is TGTGCCAGCGGGCAGGAAATGGGAGGGTGGTCCAAAAACATTCAGTACTTC. Translating it yields CASGQEMGGWSKNIQYF. J is TRBJ2-4 and V is TRBV2; TRBD2 matches at 7 bases. Per the germline V gene, CDR1 is SNHLY and CDR2 is FYNNEI. J lost 2 bases, V lost 8 bases, and 15 bases had no gene match. This CDR3 comprises 17 residues.

The rearrangement links TRBV5-1 to TRBJ2-4; 7 nucleotides agree with TRBD2. Losses at the gene ends were 4 bases for V and 3 bases for J; bases not matched to a gene: 10. Germline CDR1 SGHRS, CDR2 YFSETQ. The CDR3 has 16 amino acids. CDR3 sequence reads: CASSLGTTLFKNIQYF. The DNA for the CDR3 is TGCGCCAGCAGCCTAGGGACTACTCTCTTCAAAAACATTCAGTACTTC.

V usage is TRBV27 and J usage is TRBJ2-7; 8 nucleotides align to TRBD1. The ends lost 2 bases at V and 3 bases at J; junction bases unmatched: 9. Germline V CDR1 and CDR2: MNHEY, SMNVEV (reference sequence). CDR3 length: 16 amino acids. CDR3 loop: CASSLGRTGTYYEQYF. For the CDR3, the DNA is TGTGCCAGCAGTTTAGGCCGGACAGGGACCTACTACGAGCAGTACTTC.

The chain has TRBV5-4 and TRBJ1-2, with 7 nucleotides matching TRBD1. The CDR3 is 13 amino acids. The germline CDR1 and CDR2 sequences are SGHNT and YYREEE (reference sequence). V was clipped by 5 bases and J by 4 bases; unmatched bases: 5. CDR3: CASSSDRAYGYTF. The DNA of the CDR3 is TGTGCCAGCAGTTCCGACAGGGCCTATGGCTACACCTTC.

The chain has TRBV27 and TRBJ2-5; a weak D match, TRBD2 (6 bases). V was pared by 5 bases and J by 1 base, with 11 bases between. Germline V gene sequence: CDR1 MNHEY, CDR2 SMNVEV (reference sequence). The CDR3 loop spans 14 amino acids. CDR3 region: CASSLGSPQETQYF. The CDR3 bases are TGTGCCAGCAGTCTCGGGAGTCCCCAAGAGACCCAGTACTTC.

The J gene is TRBJ1-2, the V gene TRBV5-8, with a tentative D call TRBD1 (5 bases). Trimming removed 10 bases from V and 5 bases from J, with 18 bases in between. Germline assignment: CDR1 SGHTS and CDR2 YDEGEE. The CDR3 runs 13 residues. The chain's CDR3 is CASQGAEMYGYTF. For the CDR3, the DNA is TGTGCCTCGCAGGGTGCGGAGATGTATGGCTACACCTTC.

V gene TRBV10-3 combines with J gene TRBJ2-5, with D perhaps TRBD2 (5 bases). The germline gives CDR1 ENHRY, CDR2 SYGVKD. The CDR3 extends over 16 amino acids. Trimming removed 3 bases at V and 5 bases at J, with 19 bases between. Written as DNA, the CDR3 is TGTGCCATCAGTGAATCCGGGCCACTAGGTGGGGAGACCCAGTACTTC. Translation gives CAISESGPLGGETQYF.

The V call is TRBV7-8, the J call TRBJ2-6; 10 bases align to TRBD1. The CDR3 has 17 residues. The ends lost 5 bases at V and 0 bases at J; junction bases unmatched: 4. The germline V gene encodes CDR1 SGHVS and CDR2 FQNEAQ. This CDR3 is CASSLRTGGSGANVLTF. DNA for the CDR3: TGTGCCAGCAGCCTAAGGACAGGGGGCTCTGGGGCCAACGTCCTGACTTTC.

This clone occurred once. The rearrangement joins TRBV6-5 to TRBJ2-7, with 8 bases lining up with TRBD1. This CDR3 is 13 amino acids long. Germline V lookup: CDR1 MNHEY, CDR2 SVGAGI. J gave up 5 bases and V 8 bases, and 8 bases lay outside the gene matches. This chain's CDR3 is CASGGQGSDEQYF. CDR3 DNA sequence: TGTGCCAGCGGAGGACAGGGAAGCGACGAGCAGTACTTC.

This clone was counted only a few times. The V call is TRBV14, the J call TRBJ1-1; D is undetermined. The CDR3 is made up of 13 amino acids. Trimming removed 1 base from V and 4 bases from J, with 7 bases in between. In germline, CDR1 is SGHDN, CDR2 FVKESK. CDR3 protein: CASSQVIGTEAFF. In DNA form, the CDR3 reads TGTGCCAGCAGCCAAGTCATCGGCACTGAAGCTTTCTTT.

The CDR3 region is CASSGVLAGLKNEQFF. Written as DNA, the CDR3 is TGCGCCAGCAGTGGTGTTCTAGCGGGACTTAAAAATGAGCAGTTCTTC. This chain connects TRBV10-1 to TRBJ2-1; 9 nucleotides line up with TRBD2. V shed 4 bases, J shed 7 bases, and the junction held 11 bases outside the gene matches. This CDR3 has 16 residues. Germline V lookup: CDR1 WNHNN, CDR2 SYGVQD (reference sequence).

The chain is built from TRBV25-1 and TRBJ1-4, with TRBD1 identical over 7 bases. This CDR3 region has 15 residues. V trimming: 3 bases; J trimming: 5 bases; junction bases outside the gene matches: 6. CDR1 and CDR2 (germline): MGHDK, SYGVNS. In nucleotides, the CDR3 is TGTGCCAGCAGTGACCCGGGACAGACGAATGAAAAACTGTTTTTT. It translates to CASSDPGQTNEKLFF.